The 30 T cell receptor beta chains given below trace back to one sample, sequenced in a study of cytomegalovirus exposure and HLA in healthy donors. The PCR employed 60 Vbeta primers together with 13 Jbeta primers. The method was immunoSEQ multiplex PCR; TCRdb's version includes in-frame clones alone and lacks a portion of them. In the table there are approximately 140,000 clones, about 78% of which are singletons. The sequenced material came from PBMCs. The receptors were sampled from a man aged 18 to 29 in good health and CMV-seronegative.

Written as DNA, the CDR3 is TGCAGCGTTGGTACTGGGGCTAGCAATCAGCCCCAGCATTTT. This gives the protein CSVGTGASNQPQHF. This chain uses TRBV29-1 with TRBJ1-5, with D perhaps TRBD1 (5 bases). The V and J ends lost 4 bases and 0 bases respectively, with 10 bases between them. From germline, CDR1 is SQVTM and CDR2 ANQGSEA. There are 14 residues in the CDR3.

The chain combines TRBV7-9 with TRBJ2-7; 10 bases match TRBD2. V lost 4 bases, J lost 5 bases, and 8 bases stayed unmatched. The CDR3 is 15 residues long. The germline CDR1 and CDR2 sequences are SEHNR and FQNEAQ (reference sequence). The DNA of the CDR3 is TGTGCCAGCAGCTCCACGAGCGGGAGGGATCACGAGCAGTACTTC. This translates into CASSSTSGRDHEQYF. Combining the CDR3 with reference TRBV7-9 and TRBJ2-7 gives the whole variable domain DTGVSQNPRHKITKRGQNVTFRCDPISEHNRLYWYRQTLGQGPEFLTYFQNEAQLEKSRLLSDRFSAERPKGSFSTLEIQRTEQGDSAMYLCASSSTSGRDHEQYFGPGTRLTVT.

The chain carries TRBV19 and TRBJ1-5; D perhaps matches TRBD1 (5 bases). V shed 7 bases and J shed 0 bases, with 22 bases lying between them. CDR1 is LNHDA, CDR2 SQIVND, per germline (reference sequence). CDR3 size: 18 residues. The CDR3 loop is CASTEGRWGDYSNQPQHF. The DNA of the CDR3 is TGTGCCAGTACGGAGGGACGGTGGGGGGATTATAGCAATCAGCCCCAGCATTTT. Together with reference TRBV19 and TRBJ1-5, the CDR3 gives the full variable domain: DGGITQSPKYLFRKEGQNVTLSCEQNLNHDAMYWYRQDPGQGLRLIYYSQIVNDFQKGDIAEGYSVSREKKESFPLTVTSAQKNPTAFYLCASTEGRWGDYSNQPQHFGDGTRLSIL.

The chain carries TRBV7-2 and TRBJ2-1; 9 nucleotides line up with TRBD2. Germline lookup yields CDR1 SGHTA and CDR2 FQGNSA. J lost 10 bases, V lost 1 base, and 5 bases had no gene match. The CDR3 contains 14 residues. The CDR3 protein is CASSLDSLAGEQFF. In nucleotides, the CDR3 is TGTGCCAGCAGCTTAGACAGCCTAGCGGGGGAGCAGTTCTTC.

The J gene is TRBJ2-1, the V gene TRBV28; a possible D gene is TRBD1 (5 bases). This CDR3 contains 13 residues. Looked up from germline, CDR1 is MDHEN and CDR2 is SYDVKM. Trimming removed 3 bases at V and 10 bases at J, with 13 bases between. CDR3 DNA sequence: TGTGCCAGCAGTTTGACCCTTAACAGGGAGCAGTTCTTC. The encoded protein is CASSLTLNREQFF.

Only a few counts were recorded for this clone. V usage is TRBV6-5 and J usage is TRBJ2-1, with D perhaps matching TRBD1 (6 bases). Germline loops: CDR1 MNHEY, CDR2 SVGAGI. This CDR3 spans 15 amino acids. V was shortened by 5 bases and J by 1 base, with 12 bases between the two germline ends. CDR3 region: CASSNYGTSYNEQFF. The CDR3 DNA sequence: TGTGCCAGCAGTAATTACGGGACATCCTACAATGAGCAGTTCTTC.

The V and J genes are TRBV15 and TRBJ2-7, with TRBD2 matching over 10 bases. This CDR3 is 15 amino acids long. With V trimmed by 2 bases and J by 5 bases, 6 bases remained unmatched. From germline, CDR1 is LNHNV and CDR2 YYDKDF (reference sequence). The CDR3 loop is CATSRILTSGNEQYF. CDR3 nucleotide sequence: TGTGCCACCAGCAGAATCTTAACTAGCGGGAACGAGCAGTACTTC.

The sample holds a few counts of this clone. This chain's CDR3 is CASSLEGATGPPYEQYF. DNA of the CDR3: TGTGCCAGCAGCTTGGAGGGTGCGACAGGCCCCCCCTACGAGCAGTACTTC. This chain uses TRBV5-6 with TRBJ2-5, with D possibly matching TRBD1 (6 bases). The J call is uncertain, as TRBJ2-7 better fits the DNA end. Per germline, CDR1 SGHDT and CDR2 YYEEEE. There are 17 residues in the CDR3.

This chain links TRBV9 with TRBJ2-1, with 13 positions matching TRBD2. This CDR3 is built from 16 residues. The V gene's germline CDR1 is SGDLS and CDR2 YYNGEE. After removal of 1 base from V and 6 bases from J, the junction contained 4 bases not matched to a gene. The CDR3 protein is CASSVTSGGAGNEQFF. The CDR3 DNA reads TGTGCCAGCAGCGTAACTAGCGGGGGGGCCGGCAATGAGCAGTTCTTC.

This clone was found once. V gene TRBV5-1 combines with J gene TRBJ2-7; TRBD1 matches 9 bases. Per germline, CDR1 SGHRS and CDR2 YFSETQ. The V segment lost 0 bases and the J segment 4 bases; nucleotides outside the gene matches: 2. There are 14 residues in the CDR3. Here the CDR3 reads CASSLDRGLYEQYF. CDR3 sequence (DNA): TGCGCCAGCAGCTTGGACAGGGGGCTTTACGAGCAGTACTTC.

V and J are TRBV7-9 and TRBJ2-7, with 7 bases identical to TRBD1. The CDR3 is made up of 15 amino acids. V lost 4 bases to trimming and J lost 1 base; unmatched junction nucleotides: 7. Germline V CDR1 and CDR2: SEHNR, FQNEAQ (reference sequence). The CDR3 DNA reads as TGTGCCAGCAGCTCCCGGGACAGCCCTTCCTACGAGCAGTACTTC. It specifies CASSSRDSPSYEQYF.

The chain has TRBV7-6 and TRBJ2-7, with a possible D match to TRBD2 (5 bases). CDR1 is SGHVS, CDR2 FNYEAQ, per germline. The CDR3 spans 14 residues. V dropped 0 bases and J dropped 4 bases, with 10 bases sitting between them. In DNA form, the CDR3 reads TGTGCCAGCAGCTTAGCCGGGGTGGAGTACGAGCAGTACTTC. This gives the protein CASSLAGVEYEQYF. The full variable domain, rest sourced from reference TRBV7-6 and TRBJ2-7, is GAGVSQSPRYKVTKRGQDVALRCDPISGHVSLYWYRQALGQGPEFLTYFNYEAQQDKSGLPNDRFSAERPEGSISTLTIQRTEQRDSAMYRCASSLAGVEYEQYFGPGTRLTVT.

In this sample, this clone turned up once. Written as DNA, the CDR3 is TGTGCCAGCAGCGTAGTTGGAGAGAGCACCGGGGAGCTGTTTTTT. Translating it yields CASSVVGESTGELFF. The chain uses TRBV9 and TRBJ2-2; D remains ambiguous. This CDR3 is built from 15 residues. Germline V gives CDR1 SGDLS, CDR2 YYNGEE. Trimming left V 0 bases short and J 4 bases short, with 10 bases between.

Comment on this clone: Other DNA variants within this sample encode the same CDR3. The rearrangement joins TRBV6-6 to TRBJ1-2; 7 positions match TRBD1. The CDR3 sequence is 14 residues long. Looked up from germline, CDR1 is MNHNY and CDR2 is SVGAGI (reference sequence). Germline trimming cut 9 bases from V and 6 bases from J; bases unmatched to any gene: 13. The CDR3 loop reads CASSLWTGGDGYTF. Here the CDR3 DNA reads TGTGCCAGTAGTCTGTGGACAGGCGGGGATGGCTACACCTTC.

CDR3 sequence reads: CASSQVSGGRTQYF. The CDR3 nucleotides are TGTGCCAGCAGCCAAGTTAGCGGGGGGCGGACGCAGTATTTT. The V call is TRBV14, the J call TRBJ2-3, with 10 bases aligning to TRBD2. V shed 1 base and J 9 bases; nucleotides not matched to a gene: 4. This CDR3 is 14 amino acids long. CDR1 is SGHDN and CDR2 is FVKESK in the germline V gene.

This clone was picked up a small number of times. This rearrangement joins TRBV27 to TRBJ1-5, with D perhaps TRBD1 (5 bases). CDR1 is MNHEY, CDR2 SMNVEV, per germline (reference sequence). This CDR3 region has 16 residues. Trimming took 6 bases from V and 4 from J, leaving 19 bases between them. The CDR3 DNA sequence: TGTGCCAGCAGCACCGCTTCGGGGGAACGGAATCAGCCCCAGCATTTT. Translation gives CASSTASGERNQPQHF.

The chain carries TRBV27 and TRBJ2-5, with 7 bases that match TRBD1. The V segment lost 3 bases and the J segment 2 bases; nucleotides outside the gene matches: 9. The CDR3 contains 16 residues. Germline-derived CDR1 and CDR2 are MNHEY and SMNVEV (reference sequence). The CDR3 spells CASSLWDSRGQETQYF. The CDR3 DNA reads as TGTGCCAGCAGTTTGTGGGACAGCAGGGGTCAAGAGACCCAGTACTTC.

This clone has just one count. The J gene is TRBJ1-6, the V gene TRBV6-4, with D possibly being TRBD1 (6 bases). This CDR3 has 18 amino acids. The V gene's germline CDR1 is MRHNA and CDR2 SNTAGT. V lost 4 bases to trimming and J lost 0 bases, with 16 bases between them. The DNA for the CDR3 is TGTGCCAGCAGTGCCACCCCTATGGACAGCTCCTATAATTCACCCCTCCACTTT. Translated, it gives CASSATPMDSSYNSPLHF.

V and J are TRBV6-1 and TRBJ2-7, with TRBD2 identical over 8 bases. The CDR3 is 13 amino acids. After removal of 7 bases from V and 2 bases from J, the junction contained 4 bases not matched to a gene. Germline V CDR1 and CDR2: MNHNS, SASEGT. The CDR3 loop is CASNRGGPYEQYF. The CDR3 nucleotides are TGTGCCAGCAATCGGGGGGGCCCCTACGAGCAGTACTTC.

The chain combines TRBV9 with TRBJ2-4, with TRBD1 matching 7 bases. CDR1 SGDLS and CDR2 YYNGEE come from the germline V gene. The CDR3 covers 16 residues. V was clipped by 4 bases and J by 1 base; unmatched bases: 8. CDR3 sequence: CASSPTTGIAKNIQYF. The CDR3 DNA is TGTGCCAGCAGCCCCACGACAGGGATTGCCAAAAACATTCAGTACTTC. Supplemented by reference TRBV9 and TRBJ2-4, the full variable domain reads DSGVTQTPKHLITATGQRVTLRCSPRSGDLSVYWYQQSLDQGLQFLIQYYNGEERAKGNILERFSAQQFPDLHSELNLSSLELGDSALYFCASSPTTGIAKNIQYFGAGTRLSVL.

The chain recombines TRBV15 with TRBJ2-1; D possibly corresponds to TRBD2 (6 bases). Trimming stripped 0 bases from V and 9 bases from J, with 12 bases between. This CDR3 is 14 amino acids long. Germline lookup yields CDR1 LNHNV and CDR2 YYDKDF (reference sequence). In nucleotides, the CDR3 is TGTGCCACCAGCAGAGATTGGGGGGACGGTGAGCAGTTCTTC. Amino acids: CATSRDWGDGEQFF.

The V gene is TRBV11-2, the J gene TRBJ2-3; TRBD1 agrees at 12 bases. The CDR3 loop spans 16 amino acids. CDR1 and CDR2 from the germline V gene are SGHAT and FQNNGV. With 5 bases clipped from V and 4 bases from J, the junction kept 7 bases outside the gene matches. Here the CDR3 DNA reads TGTGCCAGCAGCAGTCGGGACAGGGGGCTCGCAGATACGCAGTATTTT. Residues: CASSSRDRGLADTQYF.

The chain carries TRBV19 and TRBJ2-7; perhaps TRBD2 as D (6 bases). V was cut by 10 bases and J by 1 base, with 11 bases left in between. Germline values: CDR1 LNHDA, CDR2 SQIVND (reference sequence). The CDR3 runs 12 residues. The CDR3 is CATGDPSYEQYF. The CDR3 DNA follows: TGTGCCACGGGGGACCCTTCCTACGAGCAGTACTTC.

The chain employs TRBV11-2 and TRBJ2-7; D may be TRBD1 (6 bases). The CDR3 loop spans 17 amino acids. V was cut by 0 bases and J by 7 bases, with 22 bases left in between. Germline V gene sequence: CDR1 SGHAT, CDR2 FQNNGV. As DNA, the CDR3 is TGTGCCAGCAGCTTAGAAGTGGCTGGCGCAGGGACATTGGAGCAGTACTTC. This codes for CASSLEVAGAGTLEQYF.

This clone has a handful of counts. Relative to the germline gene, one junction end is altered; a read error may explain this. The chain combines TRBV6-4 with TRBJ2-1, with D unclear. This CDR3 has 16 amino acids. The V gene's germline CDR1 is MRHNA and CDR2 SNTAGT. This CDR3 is CASSNSVPSGYNEQFF. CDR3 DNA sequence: TGTGCCAGCAGTAACTCGGTCCCCAGTGGCTACAATGAGCAGTTCTTC.

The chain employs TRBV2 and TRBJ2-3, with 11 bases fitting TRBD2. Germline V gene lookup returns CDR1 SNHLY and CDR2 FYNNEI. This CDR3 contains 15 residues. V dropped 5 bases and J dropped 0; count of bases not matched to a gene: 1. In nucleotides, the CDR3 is TGTGCCAGCAGTCCTAGCGGGAGGAGCACAGATACGCAGTATTTT. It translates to CASSPSGRSTDTQYF.

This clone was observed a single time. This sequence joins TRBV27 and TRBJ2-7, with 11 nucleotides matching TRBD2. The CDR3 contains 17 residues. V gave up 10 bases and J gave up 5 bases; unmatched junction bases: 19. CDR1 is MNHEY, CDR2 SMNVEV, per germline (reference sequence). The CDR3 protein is CATGGTSGPKSVDEQYF. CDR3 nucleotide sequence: TGTGCCACCGGAGGGACTAGCGGACCCAAATCAGTAGACGAGCAGTACTTC.

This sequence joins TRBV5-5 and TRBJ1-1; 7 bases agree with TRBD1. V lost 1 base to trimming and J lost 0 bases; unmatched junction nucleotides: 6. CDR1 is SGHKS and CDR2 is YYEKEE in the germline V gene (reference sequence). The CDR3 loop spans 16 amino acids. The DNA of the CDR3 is TGTGCCAGCAGCTTGTTCCCGGGACAGATGAACACTGAAGCTTTCTTT. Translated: CASSLFPGQMNTEAFF.

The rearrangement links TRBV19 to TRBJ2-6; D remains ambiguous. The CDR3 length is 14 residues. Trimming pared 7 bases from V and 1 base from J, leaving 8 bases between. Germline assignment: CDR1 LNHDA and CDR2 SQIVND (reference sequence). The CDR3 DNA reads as TGTGCCAGTATCCCAATGTCTGGGGCCAACGTCCTGACTTTC. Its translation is CASIPMSGANVLTF.

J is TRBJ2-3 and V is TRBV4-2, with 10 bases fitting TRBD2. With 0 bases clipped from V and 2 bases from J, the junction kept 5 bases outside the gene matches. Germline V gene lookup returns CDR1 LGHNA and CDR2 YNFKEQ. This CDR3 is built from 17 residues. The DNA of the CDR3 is TGTGCCAGCAGCCAAGAGGGTAGCGGGGGGATCACAGATACGCAGTATTTT. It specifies CASSQEGSGGITDTQYF.